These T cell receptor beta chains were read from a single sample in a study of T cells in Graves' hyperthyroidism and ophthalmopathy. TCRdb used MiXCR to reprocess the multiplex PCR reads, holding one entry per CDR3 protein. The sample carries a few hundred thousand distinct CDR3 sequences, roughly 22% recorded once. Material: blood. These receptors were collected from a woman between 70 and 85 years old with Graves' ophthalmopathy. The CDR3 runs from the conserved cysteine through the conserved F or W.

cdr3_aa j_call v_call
CASSLRDSTPQHF TRBJ1-5 TRBV12-3/TRBV12-4
CASNKLKMNTEAFF TRBJ1-1 TRBV6-2/TRBV6-3
CSAFMLTSMAKNIQYF TRBJ2-4 TRBV20-1
CASSQVGAYEQYF TRBJ2-7 TRBV3-1
CSAATGIGGKNIQYF TRBJ2-4 TRBV20-1
CASGRIWEETQYF TRBJ2-5 TRBV27
CASSSGRTGELFF TRBJ2-2 TRBV11-3
CSVEGLTAPQGEYGYTF TRBJ1-2 TRBV29-1
CASSGGRNTGELFF TRBJ2-2 TRBV2
CASRMSSGNTIYF TRBJ1-3 TRBV7-8
CASSDFRSGNTIYF TRBJ1-3 TRBV2
CSVTDRAWGVNEQFF TRBJ2-1 TRBV29-1
CASRPTGGVDTQYF TRBJ2-3 TRBV5-1
CSAPQPLAGSDTQYF TRBJ2-3 TRBV20-1
CSATEQGFGYTF TRBJ1-2 TRBV29-1
CSAIRGLGTDTQYF TRBJ2-3 TRBV20-1
CASRKIAGGEQYF TRBJ2-7 TRBV11-2
CASGADPYNEQFF TRBJ2-1 TRBV9
CASSFGPGEQETQYF TRBJ2-5 TRBV12-3/TRBV12-4
CASSVGRENTEAFF TRBJ1-1 TRBV9
CASSSRGSQSPLHF TRBJ1-6 TRBV11-2
CASSLPVLGSYTF TRBJ1-2 TRBV28
CASSELLANTGELFF TRBJ2-2 TRBV2
CASSSSGGSKDEQYF TRBJ2-7 TRBV28
CASSLAIPGSGEQFF TRBJ2-1 TRBV7-9
CASTSGRNTEAFF TRBJ1-1 TRBV2
CASASDTGELFF TRBJ2-2 TRBV25-1
CASSQAGQGVYEQYF TRBJ2-7 TRBV5-1
CASSFAGTKGFDEQFF TRBJ2-1 TRBV5-1
CSAREAAATNEKLFF TRBJ1-4 TRBV20-1
CASSDRGPGANVLTF TRBJ2-6 TRBV6-2/TRBV6-3
CSARDPQTGSYEQYF TRBJ2-7 TRBV20-1
CAWSVGGLAGWRRETQYF TRBJ2-5 TRBV30
CASSEALPADTQYF TRBJ2-3 TRBV2
CASSLVGRGNTEAFF TRBJ1-1 TRBV7-3
CASSYPVPYEQYF TRBJ2-7 TRBV6-2/TRBV6-3
CASSLASGRNTEAFF TRBJ1-1 TRBV5-4
CASSGEVTETQYF TRBJ2-5 TRBV11-2
CRPASTSAVLVRDGYTF TRBJ1-2 TRBV20-1
CASSLDRLTETQYF TRBJ2-5 TRBV7-9
CASSVGTGNEKLFF TRBJ1-4 TRBV9
CASSPPMGASTEAFF TRBJ1-1 TRBV18
CASRGPGQGVQPQHF TRBJ1-5 TRBV6-2/TRBV6-3
CASSQDLSSPQYF TRBJ2-3 TRBV4-3
CASSFSDPEGQYF TRBJ2-7 TRBV7-3
CASSFGGFSGQPQHF TRBJ1-5 TRBV27
CASNRLGSQKTQYF TRBJ2-5 TRBV6-1
CSVGTGRELFF TRBJ2-2 TRBV29-1
CASRGGSTAFF TRBJ1-1 TRBV2
CASSQDQGGMREKLFF TRBJ1-4 TRBV4-3
CSATVLADLTDTQYF TRBJ2-3 TRBV29-1
CASRTGQEYEQYF TRBJ2-7 TRBV28
CASSPSAGTTGELFF TRBJ2-2 TRBV3-1
CASSASPGLAYNQPQHF TRBJ1-5 TRBV19